These 18 T cell receptor beta chains originate from one sample sequenced in a study of molecular identifiers for immune sequencing clone quantification. TCRdb reprocessed the PCR reads via MiXCR and lists one record per CDR3 protein. Altogether some 680,000 distinct CDR3 sequences are present, roughly 23% being singletons, with the ten largest covering 0.75% to 0.8%. The sequenced sample consisted of naive CD8+ T cells from blood, with Jurkat cell RNA spiked in. Subset defined: FACS-sorted CD8+CD4-CCR7+CD45RA+ naive T cells. Every receptor here comes from a human donor in good health. Some libraries in this study had Jurkat cell RNA spiked in.

Notes on this clonotype: Germline is not matched at one junction end, which may reflect a read error. This chain connects TRBV20-1 to TRBJ1-3; 9 positions match TRBD1. The length of the CDR3 is 14 residues. Germline values: CDR1 DFQATT, CDR2 SNEGSKA (reference sequence). CDR3 residues: CSAQDRGSGNTIHF. The CDR3 nucleotides are TGCAGTGCTCAGGACAGGGGCTCTGGAAACACCATACATTTT.

This clonotype has a count of ten or more. The rearrangement joins TRBV3-1 to TRBJ1-4; D unclear. The CDR3 has 14 amino acids. The germline V and J ends were trimmed by 5 bases and 8 bases, with 15 bases remaining between them. From germline, CDR1 is LGHDT and CDR2 YNNKEL (reference sequence). The CDR3 sequence: CASSDALVGEKLFF. CDR3 nucleotide sequence: TGTGCCAGCAGCGACGCCCTCGTCGGCGAAAAACTGTTTTTT.

This clonotype was seen at least ten times. V usage is TRBV4-3 and J usage is TRBJ2-6; D ambiguous. Trimming removed 1 base at V and 4 bases at J, with 11 bases between. The CDR3 has 16 amino acids. Germline V gene sequence: CDR1 LGHNA, CDR2 YSLEER. CDR3 DNA sequence: TGCGCCAGCAGCCAAGTCATGGAGCCGGGGGCCAACGTCCTGACTTTC. Translated: CASSQVMEPGANVLTF.

This chain joins TRBV20-1 and TRBJ2-7; D call uncertain. This CDR3 has 18 residues. Germline-derived CDR1 and CDR2 are DFQATT and SNEGSKA (reference sequence). Trimming took 0 bases from V and 7 from J, leaving 28 bases between them. Here the CDR3 DNA reads TGCAGTGCTAGAGATCCCCCCCGCAGTGGTATAACTACGGGTGAGCAGTACTTC. It is translated as CSARDPPRSGITTGEQYF.

In its sample, this clonotype was seen many times. V gene TRBV6-2 or TRBV6-3 combines with J gene TRBJ1-1; the D gene is possibly TRBD1 (5 bases). The germline gives CDR1 MNHEY, CDR2 SVGEGT. CDR3 size: 13 residues. V shed 2 bases and J shed 1 base, with 5 bases lying between them. The DNA for the CDR3 is TGTGCCAGCAGTTACGGACAGAACACTGAAGCTTTCTTT. This gives the protein CASSYGQNTEAFF.

This clonotype was counted only a few times. This rearrangement joins TRBV6-2 or TRBV6-3 to TRBJ2-7; the D is unclear. Trimming removed 5 bases at V and 4 bases at J, with 15 bases between. The germline V gene encodes CDR1 MNHEY and CDR2 SVGEGT. This CDR3 is built from 14 residues. Here the CDR3 DNA reads TGTGCCAGCAGTACCCGGTTGATAGGTTACGAGCAGTACTTC. Its translation: CASSTRLIGYEQYF.

The sample holds many counts of this clonotype. The chain employs TRBV12-3 or TRBV12-4 and TRBJ1-1; 7 bases align to TRBD1. The V gene end was trimmed by 3 bases and the J gene end by 6 bases; junction bases not matched to a gene: 4. This CDR3 spans 13 amino acids. The DNA for the CDR3 is TGTGCCAGCAGTTTTGAGGGGGCCCCTGAAGCTTTCTTT. Protein product: CASSFEGAPEAFF.

In its sample, this clonotype was seen many times. The chain employs TRBV27 and TRBJ1-2; 8 nucleotides match TRBD1. J was trimmed by 4 bases and V by 0 bases; bases with no gene match: 13. The CDR3 runs 18 residues. Per germline, CDR1 MNHEY and CDR2 SMNVEV (reference sequence). CDR3 sequence reads: CASSLSQFLGQGGYGYTF. The CDR3 DNA follows: TGTGCCAGCAGTTTATCGCAGTTTTTAGGACAGGGAGGCTATGGCTACACCTTC.

The genes are TRBV4-3 and TRBJ2-7; TRBD1 aligns across 9 bases. V was clipped by 0 bases and J by 0 bases; unmatched bases: 15. The V gene's germline CDR1 is LGHNA and CDR2 YSLEER. The CDR3 totals 20 residues. CDR3 protein: CASSQELVLGQGPSSYEQYF. CDR3 nucleotide sequence: TGCGCCAGCAGCCAAGAGTTAGTATTAGGACAGGGGCCGAGCTCCTACGAGCAGTACTTC.

At least ten counts were recorded for this clonotype. The chain carries TRBV6-5 and TRBJ1-2; maybe TRBD1 (5 bases). V shed 0 bases and J shed 4 bases, with 9 bases lying between them. Per the germline V gene, CDR1 is MNHEY and CDR2 is SVGAGI. This CDR3 region has 14 residues. This CDR3 reads CASSYSPGLYGYTF. CDR3 sequence (DNA): TGTGCCAGCAGTTACTCGCCAGGGCTCTATGGCTACACCTTC.

This clonotype was seen more than once but under ten times. The chain links TRBV20-1 to TRBJ2-5; tentative D call: TRBD2 (5 bases). The CDR3 loop spans 16 amino acids. Germline loops: CDR1 DFQATT, CDR2 SNEGSKA (reference sequence). V was trimmed by 6 bases and J by 0 bases, leaving 20 bases between them. The CDR3 reads CSAHSTSRRYQETQYF. For the CDR3, the DNA is TGCAGTGCCCACAGCACTAGTCGACGGTACCAAGAGACCCAGTACTTC.

This chain connects TRBV7-2 to TRBJ2-4; possible D gene TRBD2, 6 bases. The CDR3 runs 16 residues. V was cut by 1 base and J by 0 bases, with 10 bases left in between. Looked up from germline, CDR1 is SGHTA and CDR2 is FQGNSA. CDR3 in amino acids: CASSLGQGLAKNIQYF. As DNA, the CDR3 is TGTGCCAGCAGCTTAGGGCAGGGACTAGCCAAAAACATTCAGTACTTC.

This clonotype was seen at least ten times. The chain carries TRBV4-3 and TRBJ2-7; D may correspond to TRBD1 or TRBD2 (6 bases each). This CDR3 has 16 residues. The germline V gene encodes CDR1 LGHNA and CDR2 YSLEER. Trimming left V 0 bases short and J 4 bases short, with 16 bases between. This CDR3 is CASSQDRGVSGYEQYF. CDR3 nucleotide sequence: TGCGCCAGCAGCCAAGATAGGGGGGTTAGCGGATACGAGCAGTACTTC.

This clonotype was recorded many times. This chain uses TRBV5-1 with TRBJ2-3; D is uncertain. V was trimmed by 0 bases and J by 7 bases, leaving 6 bases between them. In germline, CDR1 is SGHRS, CDR2 YFSETQ. The CDR3 runs to 12 residues. This chain's CDR3 is CASSLGTYTQYF. In nucleotides, the CDR3 is TGCGCCAGCAGCTTGGGAACATATACGCAGTATTTT.

In its sample, this clonotype was seen a few times. This rearrangement joins TRBV27 to TRBJ1-1; 8 nucleotides align to TRBD1. This CDR3 is built from 14 residues. The trim removed 5 bases at V and 11 bases at J, leaving 13 bases unmatched. Germline lookup yields CDR1 MNHEY and CDR2 SMNVEV (reference sequence). CDR3 nucleotide sequence: TGTGCCAGCAGTCCTAACCCCGACAGGGGAGAGGCTTTCTTT. Residues: CASSPNPDRGEAFF.

This clonotype was counted between two and nine times. The CDR3 coding sequence is TGTGCCAGCAGCTTAGGCACGAGGGGGGGAACTTTCTTT. Its translation: CASSLGTRGGTFF. V is TRBV13 and J is TRBJ1-1; D might be TRBD1 (6 bases). Germline V gene sequence: CDR1 PRHDT, CDR2 FYEKMQ (reference sequence). This CDR3 region has 13 residues. V dropped 0 bases and J dropped 12 bases, with 14 bases sitting between them.

This clonotype was detected ten times or more. The rearrangement links TRBV12-5 to TRBJ2-3; D not certain. Trimming left V 5 bases short and J 5 bases short, with 14 bases between. The germline gives CDR1 LGHNT, CDR2 FRNRAP. The CDR3 runs 14 residues. CDR3: CASGRGKTEDTQYF. The CDR3 region has the DNA TGTGCTAGTGGTCGCGGAAAGACGGAAGATACGCAGTATTTT.

This clonotype turned up a few times. The chain combines TRBV27 with TRBJ1-1; D possibly corresponds to TRBD1 (6 bases). The germline V gene encodes CDR1 MNHEY and CDR2 SMNVEV (reference sequence). V lost 4 bases and J lost 2, with 11 bases in between. The CDR3 extends over 14 amino acids. The CDR3 spells CASSWTARNTEAFF. In DNA, the CDR3 is TGTGCCAGCAGTTGGACAGCGAGAAACACTGAAGCTTTCTTT.